This T cell receptor beta chain was recovered during a study of T cells after yellow fever vaccination. A universal primer site and UMIs were added as TCR cDNA was made by 5'RACE template switching. Each CDR3 protein is one row after TCRdb ran MiXCR on the 5' RACE reads. Of under 600,000 distinct CDR3 sequences listed, around a fifth are singletons. CDR3 length: 15 amino acids. V lost 4 bases and J lost 3; bases outside the gene matches: 5. This clonotype has a count of ten or more. The V call is TRBV12-3 or TRBV12-4, the J call TRBJ1-1; 10 nucleotides line up with TRBD1. The specimen was PBMCs, collected approximately 22 days after the first yellow fever vaccination. This receptor was identified in a man in his late teens or twenties who received the YFV17D yellow fever vaccine. CDR3 DNA: TGTGCCAGCAGTTGGGGGACAGGGGCGGACACTGAAGCTTTCTTT. Its protein product is CASSWGTGADTEAFF.